This T cell receptor (beta chain) is from a study of blood T cell repertoires in COVID-19. The CDR3 runs to 16 residues. The trim removed 4 bases at V and 5 bases at J, leaving 11 bases unmatched. The germline gives CDR1 SGHTA, CDR2 FQGNSA. Generated by immunoSEQ multiplex PCR, the TCRdb table keeps only in-frame clones and is missing some. Of tens of thousands of clones in the sample, 70% to 90% were seen once. Source material: peripheral blood. V gene TRBV7-2 combines with J gene TRBJ2-7; 10 bases match TRBD1. The receptor's source is a man aged 55 to 70 with acute or convalescent COVID-19. The CDR3 spells CASSSLSRTGGHEQYF. CDR3 DNA sequence: TGTGCCAGCAGCTCTCTCTCGCGGACAGGGGGTCACGAGCAGTACTTC.